The 8 T cell receptor beta chains in this list originate from one sample, sequenced in a study of regulatory dendritic cells for organ transplantation. TCRdb keeps only in-frame clones here, not all; method: immunoSEQ multiplex PCR. The sample has 25,000 to 35,000 clones, roughly 85% seen once. The sequenced sample consisted of naive CD8+ T cells from blood. Described subset: CD45RA+ naive T cells. The receptors originated from a human donor in good health.

The rearrangement joins TRBV7-3 to TRBJ2-2; 7 bases match TRBD1. CDR1 is SGHTA, CDR2 FQGTGA, per germline. V dropped 4 bases and J dropped 7; count of bases not matched to a gene: 12. This CDR3 region has 16 residues. The CDR3 sequence: CASSSTGQGVHGELFF. The CDR3 nucleotides read TGTGCCAGCAGCTCAACGGGGCAGGGGGTTCACGGGGAGCTGTTTTTT.

The J gene is TRBJ2-7, the V gene TRBV9; 10 nucleotides align to TRBD2. The CDR3 has 15 residues. CDR1 and CDR2 (germline): SGDLS, YYNGEE. Losses at the gene ends were 4 bases for V and 2 bases for J; bases not matched to a gene: 6. The CDR3 sequence is CASSPSGGAAYEQYF. For the CDR3, the DNA is TGTGCCAGCAGCCCCAGCGGGGGGGCTGCCTACGAGCAGTACTTC.

The genes are TRBV2 and TRBJ2-7; maybe TRBD2 (5 bases). Germline CDR1 and CDR2: SNHLY and FYNNEI. This CDR3 comprises 19 residues. V shed 5 bases and J shed 2 bases, with 28 bases lying between them. The CDR3 DNA reads as TGTGCCAGCAGTTTCTCCTCGTGGACTCCCAATAACCTCCCCTACGAGCAGTACTTC. It encodes CASSFSSWTPNNLPYEQYF.

The chain employs TRBV7-9 and TRBJ2-2; the D is unclear. Germline V lookup: CDR1 SEHNR, CDR2 FQNEAQ (reference sequence). V was cut by 1 base and J by 2 bases, with 5 bases left in between. The CDR3 contains 14 residues. The CDR3 coding sequence is TGTGCCAGCAGCTTAGGGGCTAACACCGGGGAGCTGTTTTTT. Its translation is CASSLGANTGELFF.

The chain uses TRBV4-1 and TRBJ1-2; 8 nucleotides match TRBD1. With V trimmed by 0 bases and J by 3 bases, 9 bases remained unmatched. This CDR3 comprises 17 residues. Germline V lookup: CDR1 MGHRA, CDR2 YSYEKL. The CDR3 region is CASSQETGGSTYYGYTF. The CDR3 region has the DNA TGCGCCAGCAGCCAAGAAACAGGGGGAAGTACTTACTATGGCTACACCTTC.

This rearrangement joins TRBV7-8 to TRBJ2-3, with 10 positions matching TRBD1. There are 16 residues in the CDR3. Germline loops: CDR1 SGHVS, CDR2 FQNEAQ. V trimming: 2 bases; J trimming: 4 bases; junction bases outside the gene matches: 6. In DNA form, the CDR3 reads TGTGCCAGCAGCTTATCGAAGGGACAGGGGTCAGATACGCAGTATTTT. Protein sequence: CASSLSKGQGSDTQYF. The whole variable domain, filled in from reference TRBV7-8 and TRBJ2-3, reads GAGVSQSPRYKVAKRGQDVALRCDPISGHVSLFWYQQALGQGPEFLTYFQNEAQLDKSGLPSDRFFAERPEGSVSTLKIQRTQQEDSAVYLCASSLSKGQGSDTQYFGPGTRLTVL.

In this sample, this clone turned up a few times. The genes are TRBV10-1 and TRBJ2-7, with D possibly matching TRBD1 (6 bases). Germline lookup yields CDR1 WNHNN and CDR2 SYGVQD (reference sequence). The CDR3 loop spans 12 amino acids. Trimming took off 6 bases at V and 2 bases at J, with 8 bases between the two ends. The CDR3 coding sequence is TGCGCCAGCAGACAGGGCGCCTACGAGCAGTACTTC. Translation: CASRQGAYEQYF.

The chain has TRBV11-1 and TRBJ2-1; D perhaps matches TRBD2 (5 bases). Trimming left V 5 bases short and J 0 bases short, with 17 bases between. CDR1 SGHAT and CDR2 FQDESV come from the germline V gene (reference sequence). The CDR3 contains 17 residues. For the CDR3, the DNA is TGTGCCAGCAGCCCATTTACTAGTATTGTCTCCTACAATGAGCAGTTCTTC. Translation: CASSPFTSIVSYNEQFF.